Below are 24 T cell receptor beta chains sequenced from a single sample in a study of T cells after yellow fever vaccination (dated by TCRdb to about 2019). The meaning of the sample's treatment or condition label: live attenuated yellow fever vaccine strain. To prepare the library, 5' RACE was applied. The sequencing machine was an Illumina HiSeq 2500. In TCRdb, the public reads were trimmed at Q25 with fastp and aligned with MiXCR, with productive beta chains retained. Under each unique CDR3 protein, matching rows form one entry showing the most common genes and DNA. The sample data list approximately 550,000 distinct CDR3 sequences, and roughly 19% of these were observed just once. 13% to 15% of the sample is in the top ten clones. The source was PBMCs, collected 15 days after the yellow fever booster vaccination. These receptors all come from a man aged 25-45 years who received the YFV17D yellow fever vaccine.

The table lists this clonotype with a few counts. The CDR3 nucleotides read TGTGCCAGCAGCTTCACTAGCGGGAGGAACGATGAGCAGTTCTTC. Translated, it gives CASSFTSGRNDEQFF. This chain uses TRBV7-8 with TRBJ2-1; the match to TRBD2 covers 12 bases. The germline gives CDR1 SGHVS, CDR2 FQNEAQ. Germline trimming cut 3 bases from V and 8 bases from J; bases unmatched to any gene: 5. The CDR3 has 15 residues.

The gene calls are TRBV7-6 and TRBJ2-5, with 8 bases fitting TRBD2. Germline V lookup: CDR1 SGHVS, CDR2 FNYEAQ. The CDR3 has 14 residues. The ends lost 7 bases at V and 3 bases at J; junction bases unmatched: 7. DNA for the CDR3: TGTGCCAGCACCCGATTTAGCGGGGAAGAGACCCAGTACTTC. As protein: CASTRFSGEETQYF.

V usage is TRBV29-1 and J usage is TRBJ2-1, with unresolved D. The CDR3 has 11 amino acids. V lost 6 bases and J lost 6, with 9 bases in between. Germline CDR1 and CDR2: SQVTM and ANQGSEA. The CDR3, as DNA: TGCAGCGTGGCACCAGGCAATGAGCAGTTCTTC. This codes for CSVAPGNEQFF.

This clonotype was counted only a few times. This chain uses TRBV29-1 with TRBJ2-3; no clear D. Trimming stripped 1 base from V and 0 bases from J, with 8 bases between. Looked up from germline, CDR1 is SQVTM and CDR2 is ANQGSEA. The CDR3 is made up of 14 amino acids. As DNA, the CDR3 is TGCAGCGTTGAAGGCTTGACTAGCACAGATACGCAGTATTTT. Protein sequence: CSVEGLTSTDTQYF.

V usage is TRBV5-8 and J usage is TRBJ2-2, with D possibly being TRBD2 (6 bases). V lost 0 bases, J lost 5 bases, and 17 bases lay in between. CDR1 and CDR2 from the germline V gene are SGHTS and YDEGEE. The CDR3 has 17 residues. CDR3 sequence reads: CASSLASSSSVTGELFF. The CDR3 DNA follows: TGTGCCAGCAGCTTGGCCAGTTCGTCTAGCGTAACCGGGGAGCTGTTTTTT.

This clonotype was seen more than once but under ten times. The chain uses TRBV18 and TRBJ2-5, with 7 nucleotides matching TRBD1. The V and J ends lost 0 bases and 5 bases, in that order; junction bases with no gene match: 6. This CDR3 contains 15 residues. CDR1 and CDR2 from the germline V gene are KGHSH and LQKENI. The CDR3 loop reads CASSPPNRGRETQYF. In nucleotides, the CDR3 is TGTGCCAGCTCACCACCGAACAGGGGACGGGAGACCCAGTACTTC.

The rearrangement links TRBV18 to TRBJ2-6, with D possibly matching TRBD2 (5 bases). CDR3 length equals 17 residues. The ends were cut back, 3 bases at V and 0 bases at J, with 12 bases in the middle. Per germline, CDR1 KGHSH and CDR2 LQKENI. The CDR3 DNA reads TGTGCCAGCTCACCGCCGGGGTATACCTCTGGGGCCAACGTCCTGACTTTC. It specifies CASSPPGYTSGANVLTF. The complete variable domain, with remaining parts taken from reference TRBV18 and TRBJ2-6, reads NAGVMQNPRHLVRRRGQEARLRCSPMKGHSHVYWYRQLPEEGLKFMVYLQKENIIDESGMPKERFSAEFPKEGPSILRIQQVVRGDSAAYFCASSPPGYTSGANVLTFGAGSRLTVL.

The CDR3 coding sequence is TGTGCCTCCGGAGGGAGTAAACTGTTTTTT. It translates to CASGGSKLFF. This chain joins TRBV30 and TRBJ1-4; D is ambiguous. The CDR3 spans 10 residues. The V and J ends lost 7 bases and 11 bases respectively, with 11 bases between them. Germline loops: CDR1 GTSNPN, CDR2 SVGIG (reference sequence).

A few counts support this clonotype. The V call is TRBV7-9, the J call TRBJ1-3, with D possibly TRBD1 on 5 matching bases. Per germline, CDR1 SEHNR and CDR2 FQNEAQ (reference sequence). The CDR3 length is 15 residues. Trimming removed 5 bases from V and 4 bases from J, with 15 bases in between. CDR3 sequence (DNA): TGTGCCAGCAGCGTTTGGGGCCTGGGAGGAAACACCATATATTTT. Protein product: CASSVWGLGGNTIYF.

This clonotype was counted between two and nine times. CDR3 DNA: TGTGCCAGTACTAAGAGGAATGAGCAGTTCTTC. This encodes CASTKRNEQFF. The rearrangement uses TRBV19 and TRBJ2-1, with D unresolved. V lost 7 bases to trimming and J lost 7 bases, with 8 bases between them. The CDR3 loop spans 11 amino acids. CDR1 LNHDA and CDR2 SQIVND come from the germline V gene (reference sequence).

The CDR3 DNA sequence: TGTGCCAGCACCCCGACAGTGCCCCAAGAGACCCAGTACTTC. Translation gives CASTPTVPQETQYF. The chain carries TRBV5-5 and TRBJ2-5; tentative D call: TRBD1 (5 bases). Trimming took 6 bases from V and 1 from J, leaving 13 bases between them. This CDR3 comprises 14 residues. In germline, CDR1 is SGHKS, CDR2 YYEKEE (reference sequence).

This clonotype has a handful of counts. The chain recombines TRBV6-5 with TRBJ2-2; the D is unclear. V lost 2 bases and J lost 4, with 8 bases in between. Germline loops: CDR1 MNHEY, CDR2 SVGAGI. This CDR3 contains 14 residues. The CDR3 DNA reads as TGTGCCAGCAGTTACGATCGCAGCACCGGGGAGCTGTTTTTT. Translation gives CASSYDRSTGELFF.

The J gene is TRBJ2-1, the V gene TRBV5-1; D is unclear. Germline V CDR1 and CDR2: SGHRS, YFSETQ. The CDR3 has 12 residues. The V end was cut by 4 bases, the J end by 6 bases, with 8 bases between. CDR3 sequence: CASSIRGNEQFF. As DNA, the CDR3 is TGCGCCAGCAGCATTAGAGGCAATGAGCAGTTCTTC.

This clonotype was observed a handful of times. This chain connects TRBV20-1 to TRBJ2-3; 7 bases fit TRBD2. J was trimmed by 0 bases and V by 4 bases; bases with no gene match: 4. From germline, CDR1 is DFQATT and CDR2 SNEGSKA (reference sequence). The CDR3 runs to 14 residues. The CDR3 loop reads CSATLAESTDTQYF. In DNA form, the CDR3 reads TGCAGTGCTACCCTAGCGGAGAGCACAGATACGCAGTATTTT.

This clonotype has ten or more counts. The chain employs TRBV20-1 and TRBJ1-5; D gene unclear. CDR1 is DFQATT, CDR2 SNEGSKA, per germline (reference sequence). The length of the CDR3 is 13 residues. Trimming removed 2 bases at V and 3 bases at J, with 8 bases between. CDR3 loop: CSARTAFNQPQHF. The CDR3 DNA reads as TGCAGTGCTAGAACAGCATTCAATCAGCCCCAGCATTTT.

This chain links TRBV10-3 with TRBJ2-7; the D gene is possibly TRBD2 (5 bases). The CDR3 extends over 11 amino acids. Looked up from germline, CDR1 is ENHRY and CDR2 is SYGVKD. V lost 4 bases and J 4 bases, leaving 5 bases between the germline ends. In nucleotides, the CDR3 is TGTGCCATCAGTGTAGCGTACGAGCAGTACTTC. Residues: CAISVAYEQYF.

This chain links TRBV28 with TRBJ2-1; D is unclear. The CDR3 is 12 amino acids. CDR1 is MDHEN, CDR2 SYDVKM, per germline. The ends were cut back, 1 base at V and 12 bases at J, with 10 bases in the middle. The DNA of the CDR3 is TGTGCCAGCAGTTTATTGCTGAGCCGGCAGTTCTTC. Translation gives CASSLLLSRQFF.

The chain carries TRBV7-2 and TRBJ2-1; TRBD2 matches at 10 bases. V gave up 4 bases and J gave up 0 bases; unmatched junction bases: 18. The CDR3 is 21 residues long. CDR1 and CDR2 from the germline V gene are SGHTA and FQGNSA. CDR3: CASSSWGIAGGGTSSYNEQFF. The CDR3 region has the DNA TGTGCCAGCAGCTCCTGGGGAATAGCGGGAGGAGGGACTAGCTCCTACAATGAGCAGTTCTTC.

This clonotype was seen a handful of times. The rearrangement uses TRBV28 and TRBJ1-1; D is ambiguous. Trimming shortened V by 5 bases and J by 5 bases, and 18 bases separated the two germline ends. The germline CDR1 and CDR2 sequences are MDHEN and SYDVKM. CDR3 length: 15 residues. The CDR3 here is CASSTLTRRGTEAFF. The CDR3 coding sequence is TGTGCCAGCAGTACCTTGACCCGGAGAGGTACTGAAGCTTTCTTT.

CDR3: CASSQGLGGTDTQYF. The CDR3, as DNA: TGTGCCAGCAGCCAAGGACTGGGGGGCACAGATACGCAGTATTTT. The chain carries TRBV5-6 and TRBJ2-3; D may correspond to TRBD1 or TRBD2 (5 bases each). The CDR3 sequence is 15 residues long. The germline CDR1 and CDR2 sequences are SGHDT and YYEEEE. With 4 bases removed from V and 1 base from J, the gap between germline ends came to 13 bases.

This clonotype has a handful of counts. V usage is TRBV7-2 and J usage is TRBJ2-5; the D is unclear. V was shortened by 8 bases and J by 1 base, with 14 bases between the two germline ends. CDR3 length equals 14 residues. CDR1 SGHTA and CDR2 FQGNSA come from the germline V gene. CDR3 protein: CASGSPGPQETQYF. The CDR3 coding sequence is TGTGCCAGCGGAAGTCCCGGGCCCCAAGAGACCCAGTACTTC. The complete variable domain, with remaining parts taken from reference TRBV7-2 and TRBJ2-5, reads GAGVSQSPSNKVTEKGKDVELRCDPISGHTALYWYRQSLGQGLEFLIYFQGNSAPDKSGLPSDRFSAERTGGSVSTLTIQRTQQEDSAVYLCASGSPGPQETQYFGPGTRLLVL.

This chain links TRBV21-1 with TRBJ1-4; the table's TRBD1 call for D was not verified on the DNA. TRBV21-1 is deemed a pseudogene. This CDR3 has 14 amino acids. CDR3 sequence (DNA): TGTGCCAGCAGCAGCACAGGGAGGAATGAAAAACTGTTTTTT. Translation gives CASSSTGRNEKLFF.

The chain carries TRBV7-9 and TRBJ1-4; D is undetermined. Germline CDR1 SEHNR, CDR2 FQNEAQ (reference sequence). The CDR3 consists of 13 residues. Deletions cut 7 bases from V and 6 bases from J, with 12 bases between. In DNA, the CDR3 is TGTGCCAGCACGTCAGCCGGGCATGAAAAACTGTTTTTT. Encoded protein: CASTSAGHEKLFF.

V gene TRBV10-1 combines with J gene TRBJ2-3, with 11 nucleotides matching TRBD2. The CDR3 covers 15 residues. The V gene end was trimmed by 5 bases and the J gene end by 5 bases; junction bases not matched to a gene: 6. From germline, CDR1 is WNHNN and CDR2 SYGVQD (reference sequence). The CDR3 region is CASSYGTSGLDTQYF. For the CDR3, the DNA is TGCGCCAGCAGTTACGGGACTAGCGGCTTAGATACGCAGTATTTT.